This T cell receptor beta chain came from a study of cytomegalovirus exposure and HLA in healthy donors. On the study more broadly: Within an early data release were about 85 million unique TCRs drawn from HLA-typed donors. Assignment to the Caucasian-associated ancestry cluster applied to around 80% of the approximately 400 genotyped donors. Points from the study as a whole: At a 0.05 false discovery rate, a later analysis found 16,951 TCR beta sequences to be associated with HLA alleles. Most TCR sequences were rare, but some public TCRs occurred in many donors.

13 Jbeta primers and 60 Vbeta primers were used for the PCR. Measured with immunoSEQ multiplex PCR; TCRdb has only the in-frame clones, and not every one. The sample totals roughly 220,000 clones. Concerning this clone: The antigen remains undetermined.

Germline-derived CDR1 and CDR2 are KGHSH and LQKENI. The CDR3 is 16 residues long. V was clipped by 3 bases and J by 5 bases, with 19 bases between them. This sequence joins TRBV18 and TRBJ1-1; TRBD1 might be the D (5 bases). Material: PBMCs. The clonotype comes from a girl aged 2 to 9 in good health and CMV-seropositive. The CDR3 spells CASSPLLVREGTEAFF. In nucleotides, the CDR3 is TGTGCCAGCTCACCCTTGTTGGTAAGGGAGGGGACTGAAGCTTTCTTT.